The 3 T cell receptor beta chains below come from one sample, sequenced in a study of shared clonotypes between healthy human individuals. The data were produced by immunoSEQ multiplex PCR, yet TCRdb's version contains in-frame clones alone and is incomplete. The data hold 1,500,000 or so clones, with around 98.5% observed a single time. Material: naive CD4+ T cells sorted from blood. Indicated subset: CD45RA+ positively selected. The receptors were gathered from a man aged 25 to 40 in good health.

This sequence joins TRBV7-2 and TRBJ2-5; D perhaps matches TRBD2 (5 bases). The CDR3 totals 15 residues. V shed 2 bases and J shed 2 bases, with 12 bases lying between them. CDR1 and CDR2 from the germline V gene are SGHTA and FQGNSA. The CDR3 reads CASSLSAGVQETQYF. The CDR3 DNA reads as TGTGCCAGCAGCTTATCGGCGGGCGTACAAGAGACCCAGTACTTC.

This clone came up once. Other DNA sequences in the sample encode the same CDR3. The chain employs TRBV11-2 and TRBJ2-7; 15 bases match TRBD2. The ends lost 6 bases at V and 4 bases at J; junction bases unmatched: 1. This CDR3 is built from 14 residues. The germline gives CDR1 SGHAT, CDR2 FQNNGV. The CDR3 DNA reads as TGTGCCAGCAGGGGACTAGCGGGAGGATACGAGCAGTACTTC. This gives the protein CASRGLAGGYEQYF.

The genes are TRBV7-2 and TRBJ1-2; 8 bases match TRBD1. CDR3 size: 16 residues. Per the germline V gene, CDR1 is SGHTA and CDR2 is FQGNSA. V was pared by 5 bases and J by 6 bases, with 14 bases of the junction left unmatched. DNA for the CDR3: TGTGCCAGCAGCGCCGGCCGTGTCAGGGGGCTAAATGGCTACACCTTC. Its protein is CASSAGRVRGLNGYTF.